Shown below are 3 T cell receptor beta chains from a single sample sequenced in a study of blood T cell repertoires in COVID-19. Clones were sequenced by immunoSEQ multiplex PCR, and TCRdb holds only the in-frame ones, with some missing. Among roughly 120,000 clones, 85% were seen once, and the ten largest hold about 13%. Sequencing was performed on peripheral blood. Receptor source: a human donor in a cohort sampled during active COVID-19.

The genes are TRBV12-3 or TRBV12-4 and TRBJ1-4; D is unclear. There are 11 residues in the CDR3. V lost 3 bases, J lost 14 bases, and 10 bases lay in between. CDR3 residues: CASSFRGKLFF. The CDR3 DNA sequence: TGTGCCAGCAGTTTTCGGGGAAAGCTGTTTTTT.

This clone was seen a single time. The rearrangement uses TRBV7-2 and TRBJ2-2, with 8 nucleotides matching TRBD2. With 5 bases clipped from V and 6 bases from J, the junction kept 5 bases outside the gene matches. The CDR3 is 14 amino acids. CDR1 is SGHTA and CDR2 is FQGNSA in the germline V gene. Written as DNA, the CDR3 is TGTGCCAGCAGCCGCGCCGGGGGGGCCGGGGAGCTGTTTTTT. It codes for CASSRAGGAGELFF.

This clone was counted a few times. This chain joins TRBV6-6 and TRBJ1-2, with 9 positions matching TRBD1. The junction had 13 bases not matched to a gene; V was cut back by 5 bases and J by 0 bases. CDR3 length: 18 amino acids. Germline V gene data show CDR1 as MNHNY and CDR2 as SVGAGI (reference sequence). The chain's CDR3 is CASSPTDRGWGSNYGYTF. DNA for the CDR3: TGTGCCAGCAGTCCGACGGACAGGGGATGGGGATCTAACTATGGCTACACCTTC.